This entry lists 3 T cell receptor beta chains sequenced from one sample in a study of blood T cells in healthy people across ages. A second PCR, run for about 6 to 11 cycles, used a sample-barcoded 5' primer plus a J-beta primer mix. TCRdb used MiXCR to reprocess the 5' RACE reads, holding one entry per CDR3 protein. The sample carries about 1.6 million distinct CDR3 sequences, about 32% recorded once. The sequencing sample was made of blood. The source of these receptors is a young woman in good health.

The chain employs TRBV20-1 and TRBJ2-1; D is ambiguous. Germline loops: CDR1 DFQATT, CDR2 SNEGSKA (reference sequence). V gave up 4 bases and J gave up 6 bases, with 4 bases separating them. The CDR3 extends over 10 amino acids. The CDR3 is CSATSNEQFF. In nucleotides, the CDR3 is TGCAGTGCTACTTCCAATGAGCAGTTCTTC.

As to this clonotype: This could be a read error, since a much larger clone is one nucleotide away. Written as DNA, the CDR3 is TGTGCCAGCAGCTTTGGAACAATCACAGATATGCAGTATTTT. As protein: CASSFGTITDMQYF. The genes are TRBV7-2 and TRBJ2-3; no clear D gene. Germline loops: CDR1 SGHTA, CDR2 FQGNSA. CDR3 length: 14 amino acids.

The CDR3 DNA sequence: TGCAGTGCTAGAGATCAGGTCCGGGAGCAGTTCTTC. Encoded protein: CSARDQVREQFF. V is TRBV20-1 and J is TRBJ2-1; unclear D gene. The V end lost 0 bases, the J end lost 10 bases, and 10 bases lay between the germline ends. The CDR3 covers 12 residues. The V gene's germline CDR1 is DFQATT and CDR2 SNEGSKA (reference sequence).